This T cell receptor (beta chain) was identified in a study of T cells in Graves' hyperthyroidism and ophthalmopathy. The TCR beta CDR3 regions underwent amplification using RNA transcripts as the source. A set of HTBI primers served as the primers for a first-round RT-PCR of the TCR CDR3. MiXCR, applied by TCRdb to the multiplex PCR reads, yields one record per CDR3 protein. The data contain roughly 380,000 distinct CDR3 sequences, roughly 13% of them singletons. In this sample, this clonotype turned up many times. V was trimmed by 3 bases and J by 2 bases, leaving 11 bases between them. CDR1 MDHEN and CDR2 SYDVKM come from the germline V gene. CDR3 size: 14 residues.

Sequencing input: blood. The receptor's source is a woman between 18 and 29 years old with Graves' hyperthyroidism. V gene TRBV28 combines with J gene TRBJ2-7, with no clear D. The CDR3 DNA reads TGTGCCAGCAGTTTGACTTTGCGGCCCTACGAGCAGTACTTC. Its translation is CASSLTLRPYEQYF.